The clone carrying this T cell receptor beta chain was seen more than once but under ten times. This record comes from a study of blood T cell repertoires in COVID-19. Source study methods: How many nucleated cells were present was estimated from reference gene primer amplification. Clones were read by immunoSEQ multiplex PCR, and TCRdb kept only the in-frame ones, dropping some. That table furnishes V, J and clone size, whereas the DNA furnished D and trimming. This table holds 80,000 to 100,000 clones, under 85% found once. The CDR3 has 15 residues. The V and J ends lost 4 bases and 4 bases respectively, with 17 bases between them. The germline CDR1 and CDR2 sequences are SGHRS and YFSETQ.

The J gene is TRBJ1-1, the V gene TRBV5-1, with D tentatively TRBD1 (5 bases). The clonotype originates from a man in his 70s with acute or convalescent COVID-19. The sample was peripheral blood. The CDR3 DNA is TGCGCCAGCAGCCCTTATGCGGGGGGTACCACTGAAGCTTTCTTT. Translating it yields CASSPYAGGTTEAFF.